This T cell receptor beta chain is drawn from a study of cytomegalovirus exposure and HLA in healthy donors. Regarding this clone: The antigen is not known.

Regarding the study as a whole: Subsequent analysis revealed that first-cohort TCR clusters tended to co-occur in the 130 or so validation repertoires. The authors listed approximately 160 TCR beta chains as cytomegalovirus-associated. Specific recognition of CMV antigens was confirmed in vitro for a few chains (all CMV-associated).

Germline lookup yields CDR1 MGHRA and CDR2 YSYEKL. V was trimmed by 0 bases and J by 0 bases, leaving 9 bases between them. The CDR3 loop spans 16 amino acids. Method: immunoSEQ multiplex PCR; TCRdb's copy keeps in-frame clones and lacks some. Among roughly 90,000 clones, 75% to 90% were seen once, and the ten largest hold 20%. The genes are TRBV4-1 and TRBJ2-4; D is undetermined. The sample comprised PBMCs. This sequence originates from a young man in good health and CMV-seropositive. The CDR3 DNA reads TGCGCCAGCAGCCAAGATATGGCTCAAGCCAAAAACATTCAGTACTTC. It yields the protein CASSQDMAQAKNIQYF.